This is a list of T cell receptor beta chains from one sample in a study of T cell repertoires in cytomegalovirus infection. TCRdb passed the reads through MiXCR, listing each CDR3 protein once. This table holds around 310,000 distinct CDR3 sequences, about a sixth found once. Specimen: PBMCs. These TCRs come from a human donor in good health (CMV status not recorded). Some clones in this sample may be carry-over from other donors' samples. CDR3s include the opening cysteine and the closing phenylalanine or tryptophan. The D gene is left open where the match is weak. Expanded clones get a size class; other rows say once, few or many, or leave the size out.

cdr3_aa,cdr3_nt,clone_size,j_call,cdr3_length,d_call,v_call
CASSQTSGVGDTQYF,TGTGCCAGCAGCCAGACTAGCGGGGTAGGAGATACGCAGTATTTT,few,TRBJ2-3,15,TRBD2,TRBV7-3
CSARQGRNEQFF,TGCAGTGCTAGACAGGGTAGAAATGAGCAGTTCTTC,once,TRBJ2-1,12,NA,TRBV20-1
CASSLARQGTYNEQFF,TGTGCCAGCAGCTTAGCACGTCAGGGAACCTACAATGAGCAGTTCTTC,many,TRBJ2-1,16,NA,TRBV7-2
CASSYQFNEKLFF,TGTGCCAGCAGTTACCAGTTTAATGAAAAACTGTTTTTT,many,TRBJ1-4,13,NA,TRBV6-2/TRBV6-3
CASAPEGRGAYKQYF,TGTGCCAGCGCCCCTGAAGGGCGGGGAGCCTACAAGCAGTACTTC,NA,TRBJ2-7,15,NA,TRBV7-2
CASSLTSGSYSPLHF,TGTGCCAGCAGCTTAACTTCAGGGTCCTATTCACCCCTCCACTTT,NA,TRBJ1-6,15,NA,TRBV7-9
CASSLGWRAEKRPQYF,TGTGCCAGCAGTTTAGGGTGGCGAGCGGAGAAGAGACCCCAGTACTTC,few,TRBJ2-5,16,NA,TRBV28
CASSDIDRNTGELFF,TGTGCCAGCAGTGACATAGACAGGAACACCGGGGAGCTGTTTTTT,few,TRBJ2-2,15,NA,TRBV2
CASSWDRDLGEQYF,TGTGCCAGCAGCTGGGACAGAGATCTGGGCGAGCAGTACTTC,many,TRBJ2-7,14,TRBD1,TRBV7-2
CASSLGYVTEAFF,TGTGCCAGCAGCTTAGGCTATGTCACTGAAGCTTTCTTT,NA,TRBJ1-1,13,NA,TRBV11-1
CSVGILAGALTDTQYF,TGCAGCGTTGGAATTCTAGCGGGGGCCCTCACAGATACGCAGTATTTT,few,TRBJ2-3,16,TRBD2,TRBV29-1
CASSLSTGITDTQYF,TGTGCCAGCAGCCTATCGACAGGGATCACAGATACGCAGTATTTT,many,TRBJ2-3,15,TRBD1,TRBV11-3
CASSLGWGLMNTEAFF,TGTGCCAGCAGCTTAGGATGGGGGTTGATGAACACTGAAGCTTTCTTT,few,TRBJ1-1,16,NA,TRBV7-4
CASSLEGRGIGSPLHF,TGTGCCAGCAGCTTAGAAGGCAGGGGGATTGGTTCACCCCTCCACTTT,many,TRBJ1-6,16,TRBD1,TRBV7-2
CASSIRPDGNQPQHF,TGTGCCAGTAGTATCAGACCCGACGGCAATCAGCCCCAGCATTTT,NA,TRBJ1-5,15,NA,TRBV19
CASSLSQGGENTEAFF,TGTGCCAGCAGCTTATCACAGGGTGGGGAAAACACTGAAGCTTTCTTT,many,TRBJ1-1,16,NA,TRBV7-2
CASSGTVDSPLHF,TGTGCCAGCAGCGGGACAGTAGATTCACCCCTCCACTTT,once,TRBJ1-6,13,TRBD1,TRBV6-6
CASSRFDRTDTQYF,TGTGCCAGCAGCCGCTTCGACAGGACAGATACGCAGTATTTT,NA,TRBJ2-3,14,NA,TRBV7-9
CASSPPFGGSYEQYF,TGTGCCAGCAGCCCCCCTTTCGGGGGCTCCTACGAGCAGTACTTC,many,TRBJ2-7,15,NA,TRBV7-2
CASSSEGGVGNQPQHF,TGTGCCAGCAGCTCCGAGGGGGGGGTCGGCAATCAGCCCCAGCATTTT,many,TRBJ1-5,16,NA,TRBV7-8
CASSLRGTSGREQYF,TGTGCCAGCAGCCTCCGGGGGACTAGCGGCCGGGAGCAGTACTTC,few,TRBJ2-7,15,TRBD2,TRBV7-9
CASSFRDGYTEAFF,TGTGCCAGCAGTTTTAGGGACGGATACACTGAAGCTTTCTTT,many,TRBJ1-1,14,NA,TRBV12-3/TRBV12-4
CSASEGGRDYGYTF,TGCAGTGCTAGTGAAGGGGGCCGAGACTATGGCTACACCTTC,NA,TRBJ1-2,14,TRBD1,TRBV20-1
CASSSGQGVVF,TGTGCCAGCAGCTCCGGACAGGGAGTAGTCTTC,many,TRBJ2-7,11,TRBD1,TRBV7-8
CASSFTENYGYTF,TGTGCCAGCAGTTTTACAGAAAACTATGGCTACACCTTC,few,TRBJ1-2,13,NA,TRBV12-3/TRBV12-4
CASSPGQGDYSNQPQHF,TGTGCCAGCAGCCCGGGACAGGGAGATTATAGCAATCAGCCCCAGCATTTT,many,TRBJ1-5,17,TRBD1,TRBV7-8
CASSLQQNTEAFF,TGTGCCAGCAGTTTACAGCAGAACACTGAAGCTTTCTTT,many,TRBJ1-1,13,NA,TRBV6-1
CASSLGHEDEKLFF,TGTGCCAGCAGTTTAGGGCATGAGGATGAAAAACTGTTTTTT,many,TRBJ1-4,14,NA,TRBV12-3/TRBV12-4
CASSPPGLQETQYF,TGTGCCAGCTCACCTCCTGGTCTCCAAGAGACCCAGTACTTC,NA,TRBJ2-5,14,NA,TRBV18
CASSLVGQGDGYTF,TGTGCCAGCAGCTTAGTGGGACAGGGGGATGGCTACACCTTC,many,TRBJ1-2,14,TRBD1,TRBV7-2
CSAGLRGIQTEAFF,TGCAGTGCTGGCTTGCGGGGGATCCAAACTGAAGCTTTCTTT,NA,TRBJ1-1,14,NA,TRBV20-1
CATLKGLHSGANVLTF,TGTGCCACGTTAAAGGGCCTACACTCTGGGGCCAACGTCCTGACTTTC,many,TRBJ2-6,16,NA,TRBV6-1
CSAIPGSGANYGYTF,TGCAGTGCCATCCCCGGGTCAGGGGCCAACTATGGCTACACCTTC,few,TRBJ1-2,15,NA,TRBV20-1
CAGCRDNALGAEAFF,TGTGCCGGCTGCCGGGACAACGCACTAGGAGCTGAAGCTTTCTTT,NA,TRBJ1-1,15,NA,TRBV6-1
CASSLAYGDSYEQYF,TGTGCCAGCAGCTTAGCTTATGGGGACTCCTACGAGCAGTACTTC,few,TRBJ2-7,15,NA,TRBV7-2
CASSLARPLSGTEAFF,TGTGCCAGCAGCTTAGCGCGGCCTTTGAGTGGAACTGAAGCTTTCTTT,many,TRBJ1-1,16,NA,TRBV7-2
CASSPGVNYGYTF,TGTGCCAGCAGCCCGGGGGTGAACTATGGCTACACCTTC,many,TRBJ1-2,13,NA,TRBV7-9
CATSRPGTGSHYGYTF,TGCGCCACCAGCCGTCCGGGGACAGGGTCCCACTATGGCTACACCTTC,NA,TRBJ1-2,16,TRBD1,TRBV4-1
CASSLGQGMGETQYF,TGCGCCAGCAGCTTGGGCCAGGGGATGGGGGAGACCCAGTACTTC,few,TRBJ2-5,15,NA,TRBV5-1
CASSLTASRELRTEAFF,TGTGCCAGCAGTTTAACTGCGTCTCGGGAACTTAGAACTGAAGCTTTCTTT,many,TRBJ1-1,17,NA,TRBV12-3/TRBV12-4
CASSLIFVLAGTGASSYEQYF,TGTGCCAGCAGTCTTATTTTCGTGTTGGCAGGGACAGGGGCCAGCTCCTACGAGCAGTACTTC,NA,TRBJ2-7,21,TRBD1,TRBV28
CASSNGVAKNIQYF,TGCGCCAGCAGCAACGGAGTAGCCAAAAACATTCAGTACTTC,many,TRBJ2-4,14,NA,TRBV4-1
CASSLLRGGTNTGELFF,TGTGCCAGCAGCTTACTTCGCGGCGGGACGAACACCGGGGAGCTGTTTTTT,few,TRBJ2-2,17,NA,TRBV7-9
CASSQESPVGAGGSTDTQYF,TGTGCCAGCAGCCAAGAATCCCCCGTCGGGGCGGGGGGTAGCACAGATACGCAGTATTTT,few,TRBJ2-3,20,TRBD2,TRBV4-2
CASRGQGGEKLFF,TGTGCCAGCAGGGGACAGGGGGGAGAAAAACTGTTTTTT,few,TRBJ1-4,13,TRBD1,TRBV12-3/TRBV12-4
CASSPTWASDTQYF,TGTGCCAGCAGCCCCACCTGGGCTAGCGATACGCAGTATTTT,many,TRBJ2-3,14,NA,TRBV7-2
CASSRVGTLPREQYF,TGTGCCAGCAGTCGTGTTGGGACACTCCCTCGCGAGCAGTACTTC,NA,TRBJ2-7,15,NA,TRBV27
CASSYSTGPGRYEQYF,TGTGCCAGCAGTTACTCGACCGGGCCCGGTCGCTACGAGCAGTACTTC,NA,TRBJ2-7,16,NA,TRBV6-5
CASSLVGQAAGGELFF,TGTGCCAGCAGCTTGGTGGGACAAGCTGCAGGCGGGGAGCTGTTTTTT,NA,TRBJ2-2,16,NA,TRBV11-3
CASSSSLTGESTEAFF,TGTGCCAGCAGTTCCTCCTTGACAGGGGAGTCGACTGAAGCTTTCTTT,many,TRBJ1-1,16,TRBD1,TRBV28
CASSSDRDNSPLHF,TGTGCCAGCAGTTCGGACAGGGACAATTCACCCCTCCACTTT,few,TRBJ1-6,14,TRBD1,TRBV6-5
CASSQAGTGGASYNEQFF,TGCGCCAGCAGCCAAGCGGGCACAGGGGGCGCATCCTACAATGAGCAGTTCTTC,many,TRBJ2-1,18,TRBD1,TRBV4-3
CASSRTAGDSGNTIYF,TGTGCCAGCAGTCGTACCGCAGGGGACTCTGGAAACACCATATATTTT,NA,TRBJ1-3,16,NA,TRBV6-5
CASSGGTGFTGELFF,TGCGCCAGCAGCGGGGGGACAGGTTTCACCGGGGAGCTGTTTTTT,NA,TRBJ2-2,15,TRBD1,TRBV5-1
CSARSNRGRQPNEQFF,TGCAGTGCTAGATCAAACAGGGGACGCCAGCCCAATGAGCAGTTCTTC,few,TRBJ2-1,16,TRBD1,TRBV20-1
CASSSPGGFTEAFF,TGTGCCAGCAGCTCCCCGGGAGGGTTCACTGAAGCTTTCTTT,many,TRBJ1-1,14,NA,TRBV7-2
CASSLYGRPDTQYF,TGTGCCAGCAGCTTGTACGGGAGACCAGATACGCAGTATTTT,NA,TRBJ2-3,14,NA,TRBV13
CASSYGNSREKLFF,TGTGCCAGCAGTTACGGGAACTCACGGGAAAAACTGTTTTTT,NA,TRBJ1-4,14,NA,TRBV6-5
CASSPATAFLAFF,TGTGCCAGCTCACCGGCGACAGCTTTTTTAGCTTTCTTT,NA,TRBJ1-1,13,NA,TRBV18
CASSLSKLAHSGNTIYF,TGTGCCAGCAGCCTATCCAAGCTGGCACACTCTGGAAACACCATATATTTT,NA,TRBJ1-3,17,NA,TRBV4-2